The entry below gives a single TCR beta chain sequence along with its context. This record belongs to a study of T cell changes during pregnancy in multiple sclerosis. Using immunoSEQ multiplex PCR, the repertoire was profiled, and TCRdb retains in-frame clones only, with some absent. Altogether tens of thousands of clones are present, approximately 93% being singletons, with the ten largest covering 3.2%. Sample: CD8+ T cells from peripheral blood mononuclear cells, taken in the second trimester of pregnancy. This receptor was identified in a female donor with multiple sclerosis, enrolled in a pregnancy study.

In DNA, the CDR3 is TGTGCCAGTAGTTTACTAGCGGGGGAAGAGACCCAGTACTTC. This translates into CASSLLAGEETQYF. The chain has TRBV19 and TRBJ2-5; 11 nucleotides line up with TRBD2. This CDR3 is 14 amino acids long. CDR1 LNHDA and CDR2 SQIVND come from the germline V gene (reference sequence). The junction had 2 bases not matched to a gene; V was cut back by 5 bases and J by 3 bases.